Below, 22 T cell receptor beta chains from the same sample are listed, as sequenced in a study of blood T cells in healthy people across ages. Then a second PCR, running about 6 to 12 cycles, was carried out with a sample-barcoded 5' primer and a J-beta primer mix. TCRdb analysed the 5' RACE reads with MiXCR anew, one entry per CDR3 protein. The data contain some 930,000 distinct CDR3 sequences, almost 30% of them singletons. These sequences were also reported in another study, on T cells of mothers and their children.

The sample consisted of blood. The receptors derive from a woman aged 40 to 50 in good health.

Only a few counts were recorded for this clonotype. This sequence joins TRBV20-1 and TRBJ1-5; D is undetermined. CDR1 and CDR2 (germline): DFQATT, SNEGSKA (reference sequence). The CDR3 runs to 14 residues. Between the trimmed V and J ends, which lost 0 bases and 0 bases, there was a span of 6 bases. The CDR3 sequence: CSAREVNSNQPQHF. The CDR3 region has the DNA TGCAGTGCTAGAGAAGTTAATAGCAATCAGCCCCAGCATTTT.

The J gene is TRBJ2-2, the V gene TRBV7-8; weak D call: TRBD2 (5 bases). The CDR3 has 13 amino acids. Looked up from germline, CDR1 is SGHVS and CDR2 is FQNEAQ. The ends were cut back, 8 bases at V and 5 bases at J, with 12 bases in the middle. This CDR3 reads CASLIQRTGELFF. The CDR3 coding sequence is TGTGCCAGCCTGATACAGCGGACCGGGGAGCTGTTTTTT.

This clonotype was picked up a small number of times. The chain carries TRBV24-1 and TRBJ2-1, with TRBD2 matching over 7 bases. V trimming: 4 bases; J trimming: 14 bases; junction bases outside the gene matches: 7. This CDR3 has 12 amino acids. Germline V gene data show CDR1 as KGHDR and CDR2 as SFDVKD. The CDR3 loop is CATSERTREEFF. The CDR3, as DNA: TGTGCCACCAGTGAGCGTACCCGGGAGGAGTTCTTC.

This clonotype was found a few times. The DNA of the CDR3 is TGTGCCAGCAGTTCCTCTAGCGGGGGGGCGGCGTACAATGAGCAGTTCTTC. Protein product: CASSSSSGGAAYNEQFF. The gene calls are TRBV27 and TRBJ2-1; 12 bases match TRBD2. Germline CDR1 reads MNHEY; CDR2 reads SMNVEV (reference sequence). There are 17 residues in the CDR3. After removal of 4 bases from V and 4 bases from J, the junction contained 8 bases not matched to a gene.

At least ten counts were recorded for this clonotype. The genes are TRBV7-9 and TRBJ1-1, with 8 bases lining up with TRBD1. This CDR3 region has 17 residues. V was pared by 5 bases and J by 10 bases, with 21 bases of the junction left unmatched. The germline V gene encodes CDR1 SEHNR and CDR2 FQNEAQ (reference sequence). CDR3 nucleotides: TGTGCCAGCAGCCCATCAGGGGGCGCGGGTTCGAGAGCGAGAGCTTTCTTT. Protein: CASSPSGGAGSRARAFF.

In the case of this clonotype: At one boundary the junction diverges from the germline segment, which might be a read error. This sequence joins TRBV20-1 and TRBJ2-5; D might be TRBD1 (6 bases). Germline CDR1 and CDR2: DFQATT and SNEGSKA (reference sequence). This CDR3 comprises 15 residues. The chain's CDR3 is CGARDQRTAQETQYF. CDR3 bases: TGCGGTGCTAGAGATCAGCGGACAGCCCAAGAGACCCAGTACTTC.

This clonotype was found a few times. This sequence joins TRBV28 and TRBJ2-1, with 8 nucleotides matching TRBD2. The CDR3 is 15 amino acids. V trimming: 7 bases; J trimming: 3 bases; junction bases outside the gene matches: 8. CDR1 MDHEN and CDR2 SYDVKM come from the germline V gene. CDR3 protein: CASTLGGEGYNEQFF. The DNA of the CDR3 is TGTGCCAGCACCCTCGGGGGGGAAGGCTACAATGAGCAGTTCTTC.

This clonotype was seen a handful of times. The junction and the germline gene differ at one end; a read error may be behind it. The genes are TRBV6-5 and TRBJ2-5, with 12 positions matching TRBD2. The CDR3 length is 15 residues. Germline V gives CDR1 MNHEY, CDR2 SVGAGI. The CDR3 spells CASSSLAGGHETLYF. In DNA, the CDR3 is TGTGCCAGCAGCTCTCTAGCGGGGGGGCACGAGACCCTGTACTTC.

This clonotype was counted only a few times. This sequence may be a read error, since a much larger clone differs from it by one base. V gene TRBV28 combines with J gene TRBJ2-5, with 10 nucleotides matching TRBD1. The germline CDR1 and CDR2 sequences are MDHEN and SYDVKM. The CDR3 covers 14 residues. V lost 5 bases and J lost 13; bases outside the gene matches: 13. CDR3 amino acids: CASSRTGGGYERYF. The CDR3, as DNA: TGTGCCAGCAGTCGGACAGGGGGTGGGTACGAGCGGTACTTC.

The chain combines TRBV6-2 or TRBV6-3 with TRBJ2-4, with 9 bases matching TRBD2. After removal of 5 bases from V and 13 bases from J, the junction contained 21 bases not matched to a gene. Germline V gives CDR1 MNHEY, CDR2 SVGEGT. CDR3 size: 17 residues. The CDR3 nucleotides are TGTGCCAGCAGTCTCGTCCCCACGGGACTAGCTTACAATGAGCAGTACTTC. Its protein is CASSLVPTGLAYNEQYF.

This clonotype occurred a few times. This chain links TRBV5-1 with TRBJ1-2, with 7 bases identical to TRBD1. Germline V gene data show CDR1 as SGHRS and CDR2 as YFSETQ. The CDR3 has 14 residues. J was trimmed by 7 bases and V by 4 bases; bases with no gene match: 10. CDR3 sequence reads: CASSPRDRMGGYTF. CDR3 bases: TGCGCCAGCAGCCCCAGGGACAGAATGGGTGGCTACACCTTC.

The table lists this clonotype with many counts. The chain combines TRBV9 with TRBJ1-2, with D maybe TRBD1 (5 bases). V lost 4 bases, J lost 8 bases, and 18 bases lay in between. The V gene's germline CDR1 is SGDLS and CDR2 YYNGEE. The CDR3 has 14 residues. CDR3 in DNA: TGTGCCAGCAGCCCTAGAGAGGGGCTTGACGGCTACACCTTC. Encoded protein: CASSPREGLDGYTF.

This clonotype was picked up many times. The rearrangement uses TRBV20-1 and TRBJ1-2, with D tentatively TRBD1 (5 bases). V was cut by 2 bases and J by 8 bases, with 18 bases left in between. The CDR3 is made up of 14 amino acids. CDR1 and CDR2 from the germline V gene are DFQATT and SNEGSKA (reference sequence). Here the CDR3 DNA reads TGCAGTGCTAGACCGGGACCGGGCACCGGCGGCTACACCTTC. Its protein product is CSARPGPGTGGYTF.

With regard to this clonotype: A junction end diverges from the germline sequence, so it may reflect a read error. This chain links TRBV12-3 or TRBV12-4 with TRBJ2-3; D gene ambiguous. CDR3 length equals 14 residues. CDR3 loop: CAGSFTHSTDTQYF. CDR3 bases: TGTGCCGGCAGTTTTACACACAGCACAGATACGCAGTATTTT.

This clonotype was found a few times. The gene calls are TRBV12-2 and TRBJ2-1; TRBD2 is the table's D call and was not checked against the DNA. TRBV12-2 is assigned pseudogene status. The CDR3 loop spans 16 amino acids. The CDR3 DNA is TGTGCAAGTCGCTTAGCGCGGGGCCCCTCCTACAATGAGCAGTTCTTC. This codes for CASRLARGPSYNEQFF.

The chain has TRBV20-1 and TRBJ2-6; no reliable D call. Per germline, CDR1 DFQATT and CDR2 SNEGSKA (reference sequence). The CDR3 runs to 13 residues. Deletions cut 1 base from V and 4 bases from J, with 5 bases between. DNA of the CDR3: TGCAGTGCTAGAGTAGAAGGGGCCAACGTCCTGACTTTC. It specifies CSARVEGANVLTF.

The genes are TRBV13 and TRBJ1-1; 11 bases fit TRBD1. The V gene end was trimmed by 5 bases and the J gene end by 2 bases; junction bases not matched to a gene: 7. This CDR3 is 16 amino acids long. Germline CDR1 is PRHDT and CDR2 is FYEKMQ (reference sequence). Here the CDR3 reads CASSLGQGAINTEAFF. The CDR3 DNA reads TGTGCCAGCAGCCTCGGACAGGGGGCCATCAACACTGAAGCTTTCTTT.

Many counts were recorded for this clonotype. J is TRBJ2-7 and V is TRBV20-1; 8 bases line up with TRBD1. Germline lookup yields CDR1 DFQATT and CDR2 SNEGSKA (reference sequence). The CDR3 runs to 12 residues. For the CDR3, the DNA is TGCAGCGCGAGACAGGGGCGCTACGAGCAGTACTTC. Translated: CSARQGRYEQYF.

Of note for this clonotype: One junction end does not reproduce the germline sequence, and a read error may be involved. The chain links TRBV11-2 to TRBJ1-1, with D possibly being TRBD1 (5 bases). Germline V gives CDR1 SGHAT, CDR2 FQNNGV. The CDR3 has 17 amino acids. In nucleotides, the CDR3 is TGTGCCCGCAGCCGACATTATTTGACAGAAGAGAACACTGAAGCTTTCTTT. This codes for CARSRHYLTEENTEAFF.

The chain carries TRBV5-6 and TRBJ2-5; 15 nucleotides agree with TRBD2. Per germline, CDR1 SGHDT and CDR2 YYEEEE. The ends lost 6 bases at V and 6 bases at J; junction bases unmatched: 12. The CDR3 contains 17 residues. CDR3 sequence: CASISGLAGGPGKTQYF. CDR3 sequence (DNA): TGTGCCAGCATCTCTGGACTAGCGGGGGGGCCCGGAAAGACCCAGTACTTC.

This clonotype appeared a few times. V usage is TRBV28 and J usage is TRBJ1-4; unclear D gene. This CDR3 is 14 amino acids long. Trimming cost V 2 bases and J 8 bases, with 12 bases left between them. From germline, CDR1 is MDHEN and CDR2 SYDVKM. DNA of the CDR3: TGTGCCAGCAGTTTAACCCTTATGTGGGAAAAACTGTTTTTT. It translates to CASSLTLMWEKLFF.

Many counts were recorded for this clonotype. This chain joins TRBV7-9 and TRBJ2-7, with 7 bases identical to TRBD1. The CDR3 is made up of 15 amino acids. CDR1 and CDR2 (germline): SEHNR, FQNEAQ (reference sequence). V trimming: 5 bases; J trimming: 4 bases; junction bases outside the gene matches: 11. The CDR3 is CASSPRQGMAYEQYF. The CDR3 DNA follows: TGTGCCAGCAGCCCTAGACAGGGAATGGCTTACGAGCAGTACTTC.